Below, 15 T cell receptor beta chains from the same sample are listed, as sequenced in a study of cytomegalovirus exposure and HLA in healthy donors. This PCR relied on a set of 60 Vbeta primers and 13 Jbeta primers. The protocol was immunoSEQ multiplex PCR, while the TCRdb copy is restricted to in-frame clones and leaves out a portion. The data show around 110,000 clones, with over 60% seen just once and around 5% held by the top ten. The sequencing sample was made of PBMCs. These receptors were obtained from a man aged 25-40 years in good health and CMV-seropositive.

This clone was seen more than once but under ten times. The V gene is TRBV7-9, the J gene TRBJ2-6, with a weak D call TRBD1 (6 bases). The ends were cut back, 2 bases at V and 2 bases at J, with 7 bases in the middle. The CDR3 is 15 amino acids. CDR1 SEHNR and CDR2 FQNEAQ come from the germline V gene (reference sequence). CDR3 nucleotides: TGTGCCAGCAGCTTACCAGGGGCTGGGGCCAACGTCCTGACTTTC. Its protein is CASSLPGAGANVLTF.

This chain links TRBV7-3 with TRBJ1-2, with unresolved D. With 5 bases removed from V and 6 bases from J, the gap between germline ends came to 22 bases. The germline gives CDR1 SGHTA, CDR2 FQGTGA. This CDR3 comprises 16 residues. The chain's CDR3 is CASSPRGRVGRDGYTF. CDR3 DNA sequence: TGTGCCAGCAGCCCTCGAGGAAGGGTGGGGAGGGATGGCTACACCTTC.

This clone has a handful of counts. The rearrangement uses TRBV18 and TRBJ1-1, with D tentatively TRBD1 (6 bases). Trimming cost V 6 bases and J 3 bases, with 17 bases left between them. Germline V gives CDR1 KGHSH, CDR2 LQKENI. CDR3 length: 15 amino acids. The chain's CDR3 is CASSGDINADTEAFF. CDR3 coding DNA: TGTGCCAGCTCCGGGGACATCAACGCGGACACTGAAGCTTTCTTT.

This chain joins TRBV30 and TRBJ2-3; maybe TRBD2 (6 bases). The CDR3 totals 14 residues. The germline gives CDR1 GTSNPN, CDR2 SVGIG (reference sequence). Trimming took off 4 bases at V and 2 bases at J, with 13 bases between the two ends. The CDR3 spells CAWTLRDSTDTQYF. The DNA of the CDR3 is TGTGCCTGGACCCTCCGGGACTCCACAGATACGCAGTATTTT.

Points on this clone: Germline is not matched at one junction end, which may reflect a read error. V and J are TRBV6-5 and TRBJ2-3; D might be TRBD1 (5 bases). The CDR3 extends over 13 amino acids. From germline, CDR1 is MNHEY and CDR2 SVGAGI. The CDR3 nucleotides are TGTGCCAGCAGTGACTCTTCTCTCACAGGGCAGTATTTT. This gives the protein CASSDSSLTGQYF.

This chain uses TRBV4-1 with TRBJ1-6; 8 bases agree with TRBD1. J lost 9 bases, V lost 0 bases, and 7 bases had no gene match. The CDR3 totals 16 residues. Germline lookup yields CDR1 MGHRA and CDR2 YSYEKL. The CDR3 bases are TGCGCCAGCAGCCAAGATGGTGGACAGGGAGGTTCACCCCTCCACTTT. Protein sequence: CASSQDGGQGGSPLHF.

The table lists this clone with a few counts. The chain joins TRBV6-5 to TRBJ2-3; weak D call: TRBD1 (6 bases). The CDR3 extends over 15 amino acids. Trimming removed 6 bases at V and 4 bases at J, with 17 bases between. Germline CDR1 is MNHEY and CDR2 is SVGAGI. CDR3 sequence reads: CASRLGQGSADTQYF. As DNA, the CDR3 is TGTGCCAGCAGGTTGGGGCAGGGGAGCGCAGATACGCAGTATTTT.

On this clone: One junction end disagrees with the germline gene, perhaps due to a read error. The chain couples TRBV4-1 to TRBJ1-1; 7 bases fit TRBD1. Looked up from germline, CDR1 is MGHRA and CDR2 is YSYEKL. The CDR3 has 16 amino acids. CDR3 amino acids: CASQRNTGEANPEAFF. The CDR3 nucleotides read TGCGCCAGTCAAAGAAACACAGGGGAGGCGAACCCTGAAGCTTTCTTT.

By share, this clone counts as medium-sized. The V call is TRBV4-1, the J call TRBJ2-7, with TRBD1 matching 7 bases. The CDR3 is 15 residues long. The trim removed 4 bases at V and 5 bases at J, leaving 11 bases unmatched. The germline CDR1 and CDR2 sequences are MGHRA and YSYEKL. The CDR3 loop reads CASSPWGQSEDEQYF. CDR3 nucleotides: TGCGCCAGCAGCCCATGGGGACAGTCGGAGGACGAGCAGTACTTC.

Concerning this clone: Germline and junction disagree at one end, which may indicate a read error. The chain employs TRBV7-9 and TRBJ2-5, with 7 bases fitting TRBD2. CDR3 length: 13 amino acids. Germline CDR1 and CDR2: SEHNR and FQNEAQ (reference sequence). The CDR3 DNA sequence: TGTTCCAGCAGCTTAGCAGCGGGGGAGACCCAGTACTTC. Translated: CSSSLAAGETQYF.

The J gene is TRBJ2-1, the V gene TRBV4-1; 9 nucleotides align to TRBD1. After removal of 3 bases from V and 11 bases from J, the junction contained 5 bases not matched to a gene. This CDR3 contains 13 residues. Germline V gene sequence: CDR1 MGHRA, CDR2 YSYEKL. Written as DNA, the CDR3 is TGCGCCAGCAGCCACGGACAGGGGTTTAAGCAGTTCTTC. Protein product: CASSHGQGFKQFF.

This clone was seen a few times. V usage is TRBV28 and J usage is TRBJ1-5, with D unclear. Trimming shortened V by 5 bases and J by 2 bases, and 13 bases separated the two germline ends. CDR1 is MDHEN and CDR2 is SYDVKM in the germline V gene. The CDR3 sequence is 15 residues long. In nucleotides, the CDR3 is TGTGCCAGCAGTGAGGGTGGGTATGGCAATCAGCCCCAGCATTTT. The encoded protein is CASSEGGYGNQPQHF.

The rearrangement uses TRBV2 and TRBJ2-1; D is perhaps TRBD1 (8 bases). Germline-derived CDR1 and CDR2 are SNHLY and FYNNEI. V lost 7 bases and J lost 7, with 17 bases in between. The CDR3 sequence is 14 residues long. The CDR3 sequence is CASTTQGGENEQFF. The CDR3 nucleotides are TGTGCCAGCACCACACAGGGGGGGGAGAATGAGCAGTTCTTC.

This clone was seen just once. The V and J genes are TRBV28 and TRBJ1-2; TRBD1 might be the D (5 bases). Trimming stripped 4 bases from V and 4 bases from J, with 19 bases between. Germline V gene lookup returns CDR1 MDHEN and CDR2 SYDVKM. CDR3 length: 16 amino acids. The CDR3 DNA follows: TGTGCCAGCAGTTCCCTCTCGGGGGGATATGCCTATGGCTACACCTTC. Protein sequence: CASSSLSGGYAYGYTF.

This chain uses TRBV7-2 with TRBJ1-5, with D unclear. V lost 1 base and J lost 0, with 7 bases in between. The CDR3 spans 15 residues. Germline CDR1 and CDR2: SGHTA and FQGNSA. The CDR3 DNA is TGTGCCAGCAGCTTAGGAGATCCTAGCAATCAGCCCCAGCATTTT. Its translation: CASSLGDPSNQPQHF.